This T cell receptor (beta chain) was obtained from a study of STAT5B mutations in CD4+ large granular lymphocyte leukemia (dated by TCRdb to between 2021 and 2024). Regarding the study in general: Among the healthy controls, the CDR3 'QG' motif was associated with a particular HLA allele. The TCRbeta repertoires of CD4+ T-cell large granular lymphocyte leukemia patients were compared with the TCRbeta repertoires of healthy blood donors. Flow cytometry performed on FACSCanto II or FACSVerse showed that the purified fractions had more than 95% purity among lymphocytes.

Broader findings and caveats from the paper: Enrichment of TRBV06-family usage was observed among the top patient clones (8/27) relative to healthy controls (2/35). Compared with healthy CD4+ repertoires, CD4-sorted patient repertoires appeared more clonal, and this difference remained even after the putative leukemic clones were removed. The data were not HLA-matched, and the higher clonality in CD4+ T-LGLL than in CD8+ T-LGLL could be due to the relatively small sample size. The main leukemic clonotypes were found to be private to each patient, although 25% of the main leukemic clonotypes were detected at low frequency in the non-leukemic repertoires of other patients.

On this clone itself: No antigen is known for it. It has no much larger one-base neighbor in the sample; base qualities were not kept.

Healthy controls were fewer than 40 blood donors whose buffy coats came from the Finnish Red Cross blood service. All TCR-sequenced material derived from peripheral blood: patient blood samples and healthy donor buffy coats. Ficoll-Hypaque gradient centrifugation was used to isolate peripheral blood mononuclear cells. Magnetic purification was used to isolate CD4+ cells from the buffy coats of the healthy controls. Genomic DNA was extracted using the Gentra Puregene Cell and Tissue kit, and a Qubit 2.0 fluorometer was used to quantify it. From a lookup of the germline V gene, CDR1 and CDR2 are MNHNS and SASEGT. The V end loses 1 base and the J end loses 2 bases, and a stretch of 11 bases separates them. The CDR3 holds 15 amino acids from the cysteine to the phenylalanine. Only the CDR3 DNA stays, 45 bases, in frame from base 1. The immunoSEQ assay at survey resolution was used to sequence TCRbeta rearrangements from genomic DNA. From the authors' description of their analysis: In the TCR sequencing data, the smallest productive clonotype frequency that could be detected was 2.59 x 10-5. Only productive TCRbeta rearrangements, defined as complete and in-frame sequences, were included in the analyses. Simpson clonality, calculated in the immunoSEQ Analyzer version 3.0, was used as the measure of sample clonality. Based on frequency, clones were grouped as very rare, small, medium, large (1-20%) or hyperexpanded (>20%). Generation probabilities were estimated with OLGA 1.2.3, V-gene circos plots were generated with VDJtools, specificities were searched for in VDJdb, and CDR3 motifs were identified with GLIPH. The table comes from immuneACCESS by way of TCRdb, which keeps in-frame sequences with V and J called. Part of the clones is missing from these tables; in studies checked, under half for an unresolved V gene and the rest for unknown reasons. The D gene and trimming were derived from the DNA, and the V and J assignments and clone size from that table. The sample table shows 30,000 or so clones, and roughly three quarters are seen once. The top ten clones comprise roughly 2% of the sample.

The receptor's source is a human donor in good health. Sequenced sample: CD4+ T cells from blood buffy coats. The chain is made from TRBV6-1 and TRBJ1-2; no confident D gene assignment can be made. The DNA is as follows: TGTGCCAGCAGTGAAGAAATGATGGGAAACTATGGCTACACCTTC. This encodes CASSEEMMGNYGYTF.